What follows are 2 T cell receptor beta chains derived from one specimen sequenced in a study of cytomegalovirus exposure and HLA in healthy donors (dated by TCRdb to between 2016 and 2019). Library prep was done by the immunoSEQ multiplex PCR assay. A mixture of 60 forward primers for TCR Vbeta segments and 13 reverse primers for TCR Jbeta segments was used in the multiplex PCR. TCRdb obtained this table from immuneACCESS and retained in-frame rearrangements with V and J assigned. These tables miss some clones; where compared with another copy, unresolved V genes account for less than half of the shortfall, and the remainder is unexplained. The sample table records 100,000 to 150,000 clones; roughly 78% of these occur just once. The ten most abundant clones make up approximately 11% of the sample. Sequencing was performed on PBMCs. The receptor set was obtained from a man aged 25-45 years in good health and CMV-seropositive.

This clone has more than one count but fewer than ten. The CDR3 DNA reads as TGCGCCAGCGGAACTCAGGGAGGAGACAATGAGCAGTTCTTC. Encoded protein: CASGTQGGDNEQFF. The gene calls are TRBV5-1 and TRBJ2-1; D perhaps matches TRBD2 (6 bases). V dropped 7 bases and J dropped 5 bases, with 16 bases sitting between them. The germline CDR1 and CDR2 sequences are SGHRS and YFSETQ. The CDR3 runs 14 residues. Variable domain in full (rest from reference TRBV5-1 and TRBJ2-1): KAGVTQTPRYLIKTRGQQVTLSCSPISGHRSVSWYQQTPGQGLQFLFEYFSETQRNKGNFPGRFSGRQFSNSRSEMNVSTLELGDSALYLCASGTQGGDNEQFFGPGTRLTVL.

The chain links TRBV6-1 to TRBJ2-7; the D is unclear. CDR1 MNHNS and CDR2 SASEGT come from the germline V gene. There are 15 residues in the CDR3. With 2 bases removed from V and 4 bases from J, the gap between germline ends came to 15 bases. Written as DNA, the CDR3 is TGTGCCAGCAGTGAAAACCACCGAGGTTTATACGAGCAGTACTTC. Its protein is CASSENHRGLYEQYF.